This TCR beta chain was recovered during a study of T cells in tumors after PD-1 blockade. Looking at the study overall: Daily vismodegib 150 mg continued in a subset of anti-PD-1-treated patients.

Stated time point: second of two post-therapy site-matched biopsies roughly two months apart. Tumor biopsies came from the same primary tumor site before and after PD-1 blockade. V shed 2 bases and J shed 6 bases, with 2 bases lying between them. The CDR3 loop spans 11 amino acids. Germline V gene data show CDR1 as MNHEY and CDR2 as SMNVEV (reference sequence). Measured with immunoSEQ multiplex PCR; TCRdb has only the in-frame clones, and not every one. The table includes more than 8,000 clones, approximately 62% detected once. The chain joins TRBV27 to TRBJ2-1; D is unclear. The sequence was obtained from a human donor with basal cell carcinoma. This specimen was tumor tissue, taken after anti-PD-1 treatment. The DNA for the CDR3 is TGTGCCAGCAGTTTACGCAATGAGCAGTTCTTC. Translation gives CASSLRNEQFF.